By share, the clone carrying this T cell receptor (beta chain) ranks as medium-sized. This specimen belongs to a study of spatial heterogeneity in lung cancer. TCRdb processed the 5' RACE reads anew with MiXCR; each CDR3 protein has one entry. Of 15,000 or so distinct CDR3 sequences in the sample, less than 14% were seen once. The time point: sample taken at primary tumor resection. Sequencing was performed on whole RNA extracted from tumor and nontumor lung tissue, or from frozen PBMC, and the material was left unsorted. Germline-derived CDR1 and CDR2 are KGHDR and SFDVKD. CDR3 length: 17 amino acids. V dropped 0 bases and J dropped 8; count of bases not matched to a gene: 12.

The chain couples TRBV24-1 to TRBJ2-1; 7 bases fit TRBD2. The clonotype was recovered from a female donor with early-stage non-small cell lung cancer. The sequenced sample was PBMCs, obtained at surgery. The CDR3 DNA sequence: TGTGCCACCAGTGATTTGCGAAAGCGGGGTACTAGGGATGAGCAGTTCTTC. Translated: CATSDLRKRGTRDEQFF.